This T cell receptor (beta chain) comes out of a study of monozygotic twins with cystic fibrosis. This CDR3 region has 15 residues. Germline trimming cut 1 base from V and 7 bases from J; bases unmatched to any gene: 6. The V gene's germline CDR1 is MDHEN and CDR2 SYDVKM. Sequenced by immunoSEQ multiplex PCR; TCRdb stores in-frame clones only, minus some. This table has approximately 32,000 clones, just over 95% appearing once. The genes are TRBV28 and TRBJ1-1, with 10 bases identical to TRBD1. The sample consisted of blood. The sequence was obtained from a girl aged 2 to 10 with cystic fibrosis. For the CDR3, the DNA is TGTGCCAGCAGTTTATCCAGGACAGGGGGAATTGAAGCTTTCTTT. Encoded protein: CASSLSRTGGIEAFF.